Listed below are T cell receptor beta chains from one sample, sequenced in a study of T-cell memory formation after mild COVID-19. A single record per CDR3 protein comes from TCRdb applying MiXCR to the 5' RACE reads. The data contain around 260,000 distinct CDR3 sequences, 16% of them singletons. Sequenced material: PBMCs or a T cell subset sorted from them (not recorded which). The receptor source for this set is a man aged 18 to 35 who had mild COVID-19 (a few samples of this study predate the infection). Cell type and time point are not known. CDR3s include the opening cysteine and the closing phenylalanine or tryptophan. Each record gives: clone size, D gene, V gene, J gene, CDR3 DNA, CDR3 protein. The D gene is left open where the match is weak. Part of the rows lack a size; the others show once, few, many or a class for expanded clones.

abundance: .
d_gene: TRBD1
v_gene: TRBV20-1
j_gene: TRBJ1-2
CDR3nt: TGCAGTGCTAGAGGGACAGGCGCCTATGGCTACACCTTC
CDR3aa: CSARGTGAYGYTF

abundance: many
d_gene: TRBD1
v_gene: TRBV5-1
j_gene: TRBJ2-3
CDR3nt: TGCGCCAGCAGCTTCGGGACAGCCTCCACAGATACGCAGTATTTT
CDR3aa: CASSFGTASTDTQYF

abundance: few
d_gene: .
v_gene: TRBV11-2
j_gene: TRBJ2-4
CDR3nt: TGTGCCAGCAGCACGGGGGCGGAGTGGGCCAAAAACATTCAGTACTTC
CDR3aa: CASSTGAEWAKNIQYF

abundance: few
d_gene: TRBD1
v_gene: TRBV7-2
j_gene: TRBJ1-4
CDR3nt: TGTGCCAGCAGCTTAACCTCCCCCGGGACAGGGGGCGATGAAAAACTGTTTTTT
CDR3aa: CASSLTSPGTGGDEKLFF

abundance: few
d_gene: .
v_gene: TRBV7-9
j_gene: TRBJ2-7
CDR3nt: TGTGCCAGCAGCCCGTGGACAGCTACCTACGAGCAGTACTTC
CDR3aa: CASSPWTATYEQYF

abundance: .
d_gene: TRBD1
v_gene: TRBV7-2
j_gene: TRBJ1-5
CDR3nt: TGTGCCAGCAGCCCGACAGGGGGGGTAAGCAATCAGCCCCAGCATTTT
CDR3aa: CASSPTGGVSNQPQHF

abundance: .
d_gene: .
v_gene: TRBV28
j_gene: TRBJ2-2
CDR3nt: TGTGCCAGCAGTCCCGACATAGCGAACACCGGGGAGCTGTTTTTT
CDR3aa: CASSPDIANTGELFF

abundance: .
d_gene: .
v_gene: TRBV27
j_gene: TRBJ2-5
CDR3nt: TGTGCCAGCAGTTTAACTGCGGGGCAAGAGACCCAGTACTTC
CDR3aa: CASSLTAGQETQYF

abundance: many
d_gene: .
v_gene: TRBV29-1
j_gene: TRBJ1-4
CDR3nt: TGCAGCGCCTACCCGACAGGAAATGAAAAACTGTTTTTT
CDR3aa: CSAYPTGNEKLFF

abundance: few
d_gene: TRBD2
v_gene: TRBV6-1
j_gene: TRBJ2-7
CDR3nt: TGTGCCAGCAGTACCTTCGGGGGGGCGTACGAGCAGTACTTC
CDR3aa: CASSTFGGAYEQYF

abundance: few
d_gene: .
v_gene: TRBV6-5
j_gene: TRBJ2-5
CDR3nt: TGTGCCAGCAGCATGACAGAAGAGACCCAGTACTTC
CDR3aa: CASSMTEETQYF

abundance: few
d_gene: .
v_gene: TRBV6-2/TRBV6-3
j_gene: TRBJ2-1
CDR3nt: TGTGCCAGCAGTTACGAAGGACAGCTAATCTACAATGAGCAGTTCTTC
CDR3aa: CASSYEGQLIYNEQFF